The 20 T cell receptor beta chains in this list originate from one sample, sequenced in a study of cytomegalovirus exposure and HLA in healthy donors. Primers: 60 Vbeta forward and 13 Jbeta reverse. The method was immunoSEQ multiplex PCR; TCRdb's version includes in-frame clones alone and lacks a portion of them. The table has 150,000 to 200,000 clones, around 78% seen once. Material for sequencing was PBMCs. Every receptor here comes from a man aged 30 to 39 in good health and CMV-seronegative.

Only a few counts were recorded for this clone. The rearrangement links TRBV19 to TRBJ1-2, with D perhaps matching TRBD1 (5 bases). In germline, CDR1 is LNHDA, CDR2 SQIVND (reference sequence). Trimming left V 4 bases short and J 7 bases short, with 7 bases between. The CDR3 extends over 11 amino acids. The CDR3 here is CASSNRGGYTF. The CDR3 bases are TGTGCCAGTAGTAATAGGGGTGGCTACACCTTC.

This chain joins TRBV29-1 and TRBJ1-4; no definite D call. This CDR3 contains 12 residues. The germline V gene encodes CDR1 SQVTM and CDR2 ANQGSEA. V gave up 7 bases and J gave up 7 bases, with 13 bases separating them. CDR3 loop: CSGGEGSEKLFF. The CDR3 DNA reads TGCAGCGGCGGGGAAGGGAGTGAAAAACTGTTTTTT.

The chain carries TRBV28 and TRBJ1-5; D unresolved. This CDR3 is built from 12 residues. The V and J ends lost 4 bases and 4 bases respectively, with 5 bases between them. Looked up from germline, CDR1 is MDHEN and CDR2 is SYDVKM. In nucleotides, the CDR3 is TGTGCCAGCAGTTACGGTAATCAGCCCCAGCATTTT. As protein: CASSYGNQPQHF.

The CDR3 here is CASSLNRDMGTGELFF. DNA for the CDR3: TGCGCCAGCAGCTTGAACCGGGACATGGGCACCGGGGAGCTGTTTTTT. V usage is TRBV5-1 and J usage is TRBJ2-2; D may be TRBD1 (6 bases). V was pared by 1 base and J by 4 bases, with 14 bases between. The CDR3 spans 16 residues. Germline V gives CDR1 SGHRS, CDR2 YFSETQ.

The V gene is TRBV2, the J gene TRBJ2-7; 9 bases match TRBD1. This CDR3 has 15 amino acids. The germline gives CDR1 SNHLY, CDR2 FYNNEI. Trimming took 2 bases from V and 2 from J; bases not matched to a gene: 4. The DNA for the CDR3 is TGTGCCAGCAGTGAATCGGGACAGGGACCCTACGAGCAGTACTTC. It codes for CASSESGQGPYEQYF.

This clone was detected only a few times. Here the CDR3 omits its conserved ending phenylalanine or tryptophan, so a read error is the likely source. The limits of the CDR3 on the DNA are not certain, so only TCRdb's listed CDR3 is given. The chain employs TRBV20-1 and TRBJ1-1. Germline assignment: CDR1 DFQATT and CDR2 SNEGSKA (reference sequence). The CDR3 region is 11 residues in length, termini included. CDR3: CSARAGGREGQ.

This chain links TRBV27 with TRBJ2-1; 13 positions agree with TRBD2. The CDR3 is 15 residues long. Germline V gene data show CDR1 as MNHEY and CDR2 as SMNVEV (reference sequence). Unmatched junction bases numbered 5, after V lost 5 bases and J lost 7 bases. CDR3 sequence: CASSTGLAGENEQFF. The CDR3 bases are TGTGCCAGCAGTACCGGACTAGCGGGAGAGAATGAGCAGTTCTTC.

The CDR3 region has the DNA TGTGCCAGCAGCTTAGTGGTTCTAGCGAGCACAGATACGCAGTATTTT. Translated, it gives CASSLVVLASTDTQYF. The chain has TRBV7-9 and TRBJ2-3; tentatively, D is TRBD2 (6 bases). The CDR3 sequence is 16 residues long. Germline values: CDR1 SEHNR, CDR2 FQNEAQ (reference sequence). Trimming removed 1 base at V and 0 bases at J, with 11 bases between.

V is TRBV5-1 and J is TRBJ1-3, with a tentative D call TRBD1 (5 bases). The germline V gene has CDR1 SGHRS and CDR2 YFSETQ. Trimming pared 3 bases from V and 0 bases from J, leaving 16 bases between. This CDR3 contains 17 residues. The CDR3 coding sequence is TGCGCCAGCAGCTCTGGGGCAGGAGGGCACTCTGGAAACACCATATATTTT. This codes for CASSSGAGGHSGNTIYF.

The CDR3 DNA reads as TGTGCCAGCAGTGAAGTGCGACTAGCGGGAGGGATAAGCACAGATACGCAGTATTTT. Protein product: CASSEVRLAGGISTDTQYF. The J gene is TRBJ2-3, the V gene TRBV6-1, with TRBD2 matching over 14 bases. This CDR3 region has 19 residues. Unmatched junction bases numbered 6, after V lost 1 base and J lost 0 bases. Germline loops: CDR1 MNHNS, CDR2 SASEGT.

The chain employs TRBV29-1 and TRBJ2-7, with D possibly TRBD1 on 5 matching bases. V dropped 4 bases and J dropped 6 bases, with 13 bases sitting between them. This CDR3 spans 12 amino acids. Germline lookup yields CDR1 SQVTM and CDR2 ANQGSEA. The CDR3 is CSVGLGPGEQYF. The CDR3 nucleotides are TGCAGCGTTGGGCTGGGGCCCGGCGAGCAGTACTTC.

V is TRBV19 and J is TRBJ1-1; 8 nucleotides line up with TRBD1. With 7 bases clipped from V and 4 bases from J, the junction kept 5 bases outside the gene matches. CDR1 and CDR2 from the germline V gene are LNHDA and SQIVND (reference sequence). CDR3 length: 13 amino acids. In DNA, the CDR3 is TGTGCCAGTAACGACAGGGGTGGCACTGAAGCTTTCTTT. This encodes CASNDRGGTEAFF.

Turning to this clone: Other DNA variants within this sample encode the same CDR3. The J gene is TRBJ1-1, the V gene TRBV7-2; D is unclear. This CDR3 region has 13 residues. From germline, CDR1 is SGHTA and CDR2 FQGNSA. Trimming cost V 3 bases and J 0 bases, with 5 bases left between them. The CDR3 region has the DNA TGTGCCAGCAGCTTTTCCGTGAACACTGAAGCTTTCTTT. Its translation: CASSFSVNTEAFF.

The chain employs TRBV7-3 and TRBJ2-6, with TRBD2 as a possible D gene (6 bases). Trimming shortened V by 0 bases and J by 0 bases, and 9 bases separated the two germline ends. CDR3 length: 17 amino acids. Germline V gives CDR1 SGHTA, CDR2 FQGTGA. CDR3 loop: CASSLTGTFSGANVLTF. The CDR3 DNA is TGTGCCAGCAGCTTAACTGGGACTTTCTCTGGGGCCAACGTCCTGACTTTC. Full variable domain (outside the CDR3, taken from reference TRBV7-3 and TRBJ2-6): GAGVSQTPSNKVTEKGKYVELRCDPISGHTALYWYRQSLGQGPEFLIYFQGTGAADDSGLPNDRFFAVRPEGSVSTLKIQRTERGDSAVYLCASSLTGTFSGANVLTFGAGSRLTVL.

V is TRBV21-1 and J is TRBJ2-2; the DNA was not compared with TRBD2, the D call given in the table. TRBV21-1 is listed as a pseudogene. CDR3 length: 15 residues. The DNA of the CDR3 is TGTGCCAGCAGCAAAGAGCGGGAGGGCGCCGGGGAGCTGTTTTTT. It is translated as CASSKEREGAGELFF.

The chain joins TRBV19 to TRBJ2-7; possibly TRBD1 for D (5 bases). V dropped 6 bases and J dropped 5 bases, with 14 bases sitting between them. Germline values: CDR1 LNHDA, CDR2 SQIVND (reference sequence). This CDR3 is 13 amino acids long. CDR3 coding DNA: TGTGCCAGTAGCCTGGTAGGGGTCCACGAGCAGTACTTC. Translating it yields CASSLVGVHEQYF.

As for this clone: Other DNA sequences from this sample encode an identical CDR3 as well. The chain links TRBV5-1 to TRBJ2-7; a weak D match, TRBD2 (5 bases). This CDR3 comprises 13 residues. V was cut by 0 bases and J by 7 bases, with 11 bases left in between. The germline CDR1 and CDR2 sequences are SGHRS and YFSETQ. CDR3 sequence reads: CASSLGGTGEQYF. Here the CDR3 DNA reads TGCGCCAGCAGCTTGGGAGGAACGGGGGAGCAGTACTTC.

This chain links TRBV10-2 with TRBJ1-6, with TRBD1 matching over 7 bases. CDR1 and CDR2 (germline): WSHSY, SAAADI. The V segment lost 6 bases and the J segment 7 bases; nucleotides outside the gene matches: 6. The CDR3 length is 14 residues. CDR3 coding DNA: TGCGCCAGCAGCTCGACAGGGTCCAATTCACCCCTCCACTTT. It yields the protein CASSSTGSNSPLHF.

The genes are TRBV7-9 and TRBJ2-1; 14 positions agree with TRBD2. Germline lookup yields CDR1 SEHNR and CDR2 FQNEAQ (reference sequence). V gave up 6 bases and J gave up 1 base; unmatched junction bases: 11. The CDR3 runs to 19 residues. CDR3 nucleotide sequence: TGTGCCAGCAGGCCCGGGGGACTAGCGGGGGAAAGTTCCTACAATGAGCAGTTCTTC. Amino acid sequence: CASRPGGLAGESSYNEQFF.

This clone was seen only a few times. V usage is TRBV5-6 and J usage is TRBJ2-6; perhaps TRBD2 as D (6 bases). Germline V gives CDR1 SGHDT, CDR2 YYEEEE. V lost 5 bases, J lost 12 bases, and 21 bases lay in between. The CDR3 is made up of 15 amino acids. The CDR3 coding sequence is TGTGCCAGCAGTGGGGGGAGTTTGAGGAATGCCGTCCTGACTTTC. Protein sequence: CASSGGSLRNAVLTF. Supplemented by reference TRBV5-6 and TRBJ2-6, the full variable domain reads DAGVTQSPTHLIKTRGQQVTLRCSPKSGHDTVSWYQQALGQGPQFIFQYYEEEERQRGNFPDRFSGHQFPNYSSELNVNALLLGDSALYLCASSGGSLRNAVLTFGAGSRLTVL.